This TCR beta chain comes out of a study of early T cells in non-severe SARS-CoV-2 infection. TCRdb independently ran MiXCR on the 5' RACE reads; one entry per CDR3 protein. The sample includes under 95,000 distinct CDR3 sequences, roughly 12% of them seen just once. The germline CDR1 and CDR2 sequences are SEHNR and FQNEAQ (reference sequence). CDR3 length equals 16 residues. Trimming removed 6 bases at V and 2 bases at J, with 17 bases between. The chain links TRBV7-9 to TRBJ1-5, with a possible D match to TRBD1 (6 bases). The origin of this receptor is an adult who was a healthcare worker with PCR-confirmed SARS-CoV-2 infection or an uninfected control (not recorded which). Sequenced sample: whole blood. The CDR3 is CASRYQEQGGNQPQHF. The CDR3 DNA sequence: TGTGCCAGCAGATACCAAGAACAGGGTGGCAATCAGCCCCAGCATTTT.